This T cell receptor (beta chain) was recovered during a study of blood T cell repertoires in COVID-19. Turning to the study itself: The origin of the acute and convalescent COVID-19 samples was the United States, Italy and Spain.

The CDR3 loop spans 17 amino acids. The germline V gene encodes CDR1 LNHNV and CDR2 YYDKDF (reference sequence). Between the trimmed V and J ends, which lost 1 base and 2 bases, there was a span of 15 bases. Data came from immunoSEQ multiplex PCR; TCRdb stores just in-frame clones and leaves some out. The sample comprises about 230,000 clones, roughly 84% of which are singletons, and approximately 0.89% rests with the top ten. The V and J genes are TRBV15 and TRBJ1-3; no reliable D call. Sequenced input: peripheral blood. The sequence came from a man in his forties or fifties with acute or convalescent COVID-19. The CDR3: CATSRGSGRSTGNTIYF. The DNA of the CDR3 is TGTGCCACCAGCAGAGGATCTGGCAGATCAACTGGAAACACCATATATTTT.